Following are 15 T cell receptor beta chains from one sample sequenced in a study of identical twins. TCRdb independently ran MiXCR on the 5' RACE reads; one entry per CDR3 protein. The table shows around 1.7 million distinct CDR3 sequences, with 32% occurring only once. The sample comprised cord blood. The source of these receptors is a newborn girl in good health.

J is TRBJ2-7 and V is TRBV20-1, with D possibly called TRBD1 or TRBD2 (6 bases each). This CDR3 is built from 15 residues. Trimming stripped 0 bases from V and 2 bases from J, with 14 bases between. Germline CDR1 DFQATT, CDR2 SNEGSKA (reference sequence). DNA for the CDR3: TGCAGTGCTAGAGATAATGGCGGGACACCCTACGAGCAGTACTTC. It translates to CSARDNGGTPYEQYF.

With respect to this clonotype: A much larger clone is a single base away; this may be a read error. The gene calls are TRBV29-1 and TRBJ2-7; the D is unclear. Germline loops: CDR1 SQVTM, CDR2 ANQGSEA. The V end was cut by 7 bases, the J end by 4 bases, with 11 bases between. This CDR3 has 11 amino acids. In nucleotides, the CDR3 is TGCAGCGCTTCCAATATTTACGAGCAGTACTTC. As protein: CSASNIYEQYF.

The J gene is TRBJ1-1, the V gene TRBV7-9; TRBD1 might be the D (6 bases). From germline, CDR1 is SEHNR and CDR2 FQNEAQ (reference sequence). Trimming removed 4 bases from V and 3 bases from J, with 9 bases in between. This CDR3 region has 13 residues. The CDR3 sequence: CASSSGTHTEAFF. The CDR3, as DNA: TGTGCCAGCAGCTCTGGGACACACACTGAAGCTTTCTTT.

This clonotype has only a few counts. V usage is TRBV6-6 and J usage is TRBJ2-3; TRBD2 might be the D (6 bases). CDR1 MNHNY and CDR2 SVGAGI come from the germline V gene (reference sequence). The V end lost 7 bases, the J end lost 4 bases, and 15 bases lay between the germline ends. The CDR3 is made up of 14 amino acids. The CDR3 DNA follows: TGTGCCAGCACCCGCCCGGGGGTGGCAGATACGCAGTATTTT. Its protein is CASTRPGVADTQYF.

This clonotype was detected only a few times. The chain couples TRBV29-1 to TRBJ2-5; 7 nucleotides match TRBD2. V gave up 8 bases and J gave up 1 base; unmatched junction bases: 13. The length of the CDR3 is 15 residues. CDR1 and CDR2 (germline): SQVTM, ANQGSEA. The CDR3 DNA follows: TGCAGCTCTACCCGGAGCGGGGCATTCCAAGAGACCCAGTACTTC. Translating it yields CSSTRSGAFQETQYF.

The table lists this clonotype with a few counts. This chain connects TRBV29-1 to TRBJ2-1; possibly TRBD2 for D (6 bases). Gene TRBJ2-7 matches the end of the DNA better, so the J call may be wrong. The germline gives CDR1 SQVTM, CDR2 ANQGSEA. CDR3 length: 14 amino acids. CDR3 DNA: TGCAGCGTTGCTACCGGCGGGATATACAATGAGCAGTACTTC. It yields the protein CSVATGGIYNEQYF.

This rearrangement joins TRBV7-2 to TRBJ2-5; maybe TRBD2 (6 bases). Looked up from germline, CDR1 is SGHTA and CDR2 is FQGNSA. V shed 5 bases and J shed 5 bases, with 21 bases lying between them. The CDR3 is 16 residues long. Written as DNA, the CDR3 is TGTGCCAGCAGCGAGACTGGCGGGGCTCGATTGGAGACCCAGTACTTC. Encoded protein: CASSETGGARLETQYF.

The chain is built from TRBV12-3 or TRBV12-4 and TRBJ2-1; D gene unclear. The CDR3 runs to 13 residues. V lost 6 bases and J lost 3, with 9 bases in between. The CDR3 spells CASRRWDYNEQFF. CDR3 bases: TGTGCCAGCAGAAGGTGGGACTACAATGAGCAGTTCTTC.

The CDR3 is CSARLSGRSSGNEQFF. The CDR3 DNA reads TGCAGTGCTAGGTTGAGCGGGAGGTCTAGTGGAAATGAGCAGTTCTTC. This sequence joins TRBV20-1 and TRBJ2-1; TRBD2 agrees at 9 bases. Trimming removed 3 bases from V and 7 bases from J; junction bases left unmatched: 13. The CDR3 runs 16 residues. CDR1 DFQATT and CDR2 SNEGSKA come from the germline V gene (reference sequence).

This clonotype was counted a single time. V is TRBV6-6 and J is TRBJ2-5, with 11 bases lining up with TRBD2. V lost 5 bases, J lost 11 bases, and 13 bases stayed unmatched. The CDR3 totals 15 residues. CDR1 is MNHNY, CDR2 SVGAGI, per germline (reference sequence). This CDR3 reads CASSKVAGGRDEQYF. The CDR3 DNA reads TGTGCCAGCAGTAAAGTAGCGGGAGGGCGTGATGAGCAGTACTTC.

V gene TRBV9 combines with J gene TRBJ1-1, with a weak D call TRBD1 (6 bases). Germline V CDR1 and CDR2: SGDLS, YYNGEE. The CDR3 has 15 amino acids. V lost 3 bases, J lost 3 bases, and 15 bases lay in between. The CDR3 loop is CASSALQGTDTEAFF. In DNA, the CDR3 is TGTGCCAGCAGCGCACTACAGGGTACGGACACTGAAGCTTTCTTT. Combining the CDR3 with reference TRBV9 and TRBJ1-1 gives the whole variable domain DSGVTQTPKHLITATGQRVTLRCSPRSGDLSVYWYQQSLDQGLQFLIQYYNGEERAKGNILERFSAQQFPDLHSELNLSSLELGDSALYFCASSALQGTDTEAFFGQGTRLTVV.

V is TRBV12-3 or TRBV12-4 and J is TRBJ2-7, with a weak D call TRBD1 (8 bases). Between the trimmed V and J ends, which lost 4 bases and 3 bases, there was a span of 16 bases. CDR3 length: 15 residues. In nucleotides, the CDR3 is TGTGCCAGCAGTTCACACAGGGGGGGTGGCTACGAGCAGTACTTC. It yields the protein CASSSHRGGGYEQYF.

The rearrangement links TRBV18 to TRBJ1-1, with 9 positions matching TRBD1. The CDR3 sequence is 14 residues long. Trimming removed 3 bases from V and 4 bases from J; junction bases left unmatched: 3. Germline CDR1 and CDR2: KGHSH and LQKENI. The CDR3 coding sequence is TGTGCCAGCTCACCCGGACAGGGGACCACTGAAGCTTTCTTT. Translating it yields CASSPGQGTTEAFF.

This clonotype appeared a few times. The genes are TRBV24-1 and TRBJ2-1, with D perhaps matching TRBD2 (5 bases). Germline V gene sequence: CDR1 KGHDR, CDR2 SFDVKD. Trimming pared 3 bases from V and 5 bases from J, leaving 10 bases between. The CDR3 consists of 14 residues. DNA of the CDR3: TGTGCCACCAGTGATAGCAGGAGGAACAATGAGCAGTTCTTC. Residues: CATSDSRRNNEQFF.

A few counts support this clonotype. CDR3 in DNA: TGTGCCAGCAGCCGGGGGGCCACGGCCGAGCAGTTCTTC. Amino acids: CASSRGATAEQFF. The gene calls are TRBV11-2 and TRBJ2-1; maybe TRBD2 (7 bases). Trimming removed 5 bases at V and 10 bases at J, with 15 bases between. CDR1 and CDR2 from the germline V gene are SGHAT and FQNNGV. The CDR3 length is 13 residues.